These T cell receptor beta chains were read from a single sample in a study of identical twins. From the 5' RACE reads, TCRdb called clonotypes with MiXCR, one entry per CDR3 protein. The data contain under 450,000 distinct CDR3 sequences, about a fifth of them singletons. Sequenced material: naive T cells sorted from blood. The receptor set was obtained from a man aged 50-59 years in good health. Both conserved end residues are trimmed from each CDR3. The order of the fields is CDR3 length, V gene, J gene, CDR3 protein.

cdr3_length: 13
v_call: TRBV20-1
j_call: TRBJ1-1
cdr3_aa: SAWSYRGRDLEAF

cdr3_length: 14
v_call: TRBV12-3/TRBV12-4
j_call: TRBJ2-3
cdr3_aa: ASSRRAGGSTDTQY

cdr3_length: 14
v_call: TRBV12-3/TRBV12-4
j_call: TRBJ2-6
cdr3_aa: ASSLVGVAGANVLT

cdr3_length: 12
v_call: TRBV2
j_call: TRBJ2-2
cdr3_aa: ASSTSGRTGELF

cdr3_length: 13
v_call: TRBV7-8
j_call: TRBJ2-7
cdr3_aa: ASRREGGLIHEQY

cdr3_length: 16
v_call: TRBV4-2
j_call: TRBJ2-1
cdr3_aa: ASSQDQSLSPYYNEQF

cdr3_length: 14
v_call: TRBV15
j_call: TRBJ2-7
cdr3_aa: ATSRDASGPSYEQY

cdr3_length: 9
v_call: TRBV25-1
j_call: TRBJ2-7
cdr3_aa: ASSEGYEQY

cdr3_length: 11
v_call: TRBV20-1
j_call: TRBJ2-4
cdr3_aa: SARDFSSNIQY

cdr3_length: 13
v_call: TRBV15
j_call: TRBJ1-5
cdr3_aa: ATSRDRGESQPQH

cdr3_length: 14
v_call: TRBV20-1
j_call: TRBJ2-3
cdr3_aa: SARDHRLAGTDTQY

cdr3_length: 13
v_call: TRBV28
j_call: TRBJ2-1
cdr3_aa: ASSLWLAGDNEQF

cdr3_length: 11
v_call: TRBV19
j_call: TRBJ1-1
cdr3_aa: ASSISMNTEAF

cdr3_length: 12
v_call: TRBV4-3
j_call: TRBJ2-7
cdr3_aa: ASSQVSKGGEQY

cdr3_length: 12
v_call: TRBV5-1
j_call: TRBJ1-6
cdr3_aa: ASSTTGRNSPLH

cdr3_length: 11
v_call: TRBV28
j_call: TRBJ2-3
cdr3_aa: ASTGGGRKTQY

cdr3_length: 9
v_call: TRBV29-1
j_call: TRBJ1-1
cdr3_aa: SVVRLTEAF

cdr3_length: 13
v_call: TRBV10-3
j_call: TRBJ2-1
cdr3_aa: AISALLRSYNEQF

cdr3_length: 14
v_call: TRBV5-1
j_call: TRBJ2-4
cdr3_aa: ASRGEGLLAKNIQY

cdr3_length: 13
v_call: TRBV29-1
j_call: TRBJ2-2
cdr3_aa: SVSSPDRGAGELF

cdr3_length: 14
v_call: TRBV21-1
j_call: TRBJ2-7
cdr3_aa: ASSKIATGSSYEQY

cdr3_length: 13
v_call: TRBV2
j_call: TRBJ2-2
cdr3_aa: ASSEWGGDTGELF

cdr3_length: 11
v_call: TRBV10-3
j_call: TRBJ1-2
cdr3_aa: AVLGTPVYGYT

cdr3_length: 9
v_call: TRBV30
j_call: TRBJ1-1
cdr3_aa: AWSRGPEAF

cdr3_length: 11
v_call: TRBV4-3
j_call: TRBJ2-7
cdr3_aa: ASSHQAGYEQY

cdr3_length: 12
v_call: TRBV3-1
j_call: TRBJ2-3
cdr3_aa: ASSSRDGIDTQY

cdr3_length: 11
v_call: TRBV4-1
j_call: TRBJ1-5
cdr3_aa: ASSQDEGISQH

cdr3_length: 11
v_call: TRBV7-9
j_call: TRBJ2-7
cdr3_aa: ASSLGVYYEQY

cdr3_length: 16
v_call: TRBV6-1
j_call: TRBJ1-5
cdr3_aa: ASSQGQGATYSNQPQH

cdr3_length: 13
v_call: TRBV28
j_call: TRBJ2-3
cdr3_aa: ASSQSGSFADTQY